Listed here are 18 T cell receptor beta chains from one sample, sequenced in a study of T cell responses to AZD1222 COVID-19 vaccine. The data were produced by immunoSEQ multiplex PCR, yet TCRdb's version contains in-frame clones alone and is incomplete. The table includes 150,000 to 200,000 clones, just over 90% detected once. The starting material was peripheral blood, obtained on day 0 of AZD1222 vaccination. All receptors come from an adult in good health.

The gene calls are TRBV27 and TRBJ1-5, with 8 nucleotides matching TRBD1. Germline CDR1 and CDR2: MNHEY and SMNVEV (reference sequence). The CDR3 is made up of 14 amino acids. J lost 5 bases, V lost 1 base, and 1 base had no gene match. The CDR3 DNA reads as TGTGCCAGCAGTTTATTACAGGGGGATCAGCCCCAGCATTTT. Translating gives CASSLLQGDQPQHF.

This chain uses TRBV19 with TRBJ1-5; 8 bases are a match to TRBD1. Germline V lookup: CDR1 LNHDA, CDR2 SQIVND (reference sequence). After removal of 5 bases from V and 5 bases from J, the junction contained 11 bases not matched to a gene. The length of the CDR3 is 16 residues. The CDR3 sequence is CASSRQGTGFDQPQHF. The CDR3 coding sequence is TGTGCCAGTAGTCGACAGGGGACGGGGTTCGATCAGCCCCAGCATTTT.

The chain has TRBV2 and TRBJ2-4; D is uncertain. V lost 5 bases and J lost 0, with 2 bases in between. Per the germline V gene, CDR1 is SNHLY and CDR2 is FYNNEI. This CDR3 comprises 12 residues. The CDR3 protein is CASSLAKNIQYF. The DNA of the CDR3 is TGTGCCAGCAGTCTAGCCAAAAACATTCAGTACTTC.

V gene TRBV6-6 combines with J gene TRBJ1-2; TRBD1 is a possible D gene (5 bases). Germline CDR1 MNHNY, CDR2 SVGAGI (reference sequence). The CDR3 is 15 residues long. The germline V and J ends were trimmed by 2 bases and 8 bases, with 18 bases remaining between them. The CDR3 nucleotides read TGTGCCAGCAGTTACACCGCCCCAGGGTCTGGAGGCTACACCTTC. Protein product: CASSYTAPGSGGYTF.

The chain is built from TRBV6-5 and TRBJ2-7; D remains unclear. The CDR3 spans 14 residues. Germline CDR1 reads MNHEY; CDR2 reads SVGAGI. Trimming pared 2 bases from V and 4 bases from J, leaving 12 bases between. CDR3 region: CASSYRFGEYEQYF. CDR3 bases: TGTGCCAGCAGTTACCGATTCGGAGAATACGAGCAGTACTTC.

The gene calls are TRBV28 and TRBJ1-1; unclear D gene. CDR3 size: 17 residues. Germline CDR1 reads MDHEN; CDR2 reads SYDVKM. V was shortened by 2 bases and J by 2 bases, with 18 bases between the two germline ends. CDR3 in DNA: TGTGCCAGCAGTTTAAGGTTCGGTCCTGGCTTCAACACTGAAGCTTTCTTT. Translation gives CASSLRFGPGFNTEAFF.

J is TRBJ2-7 and V is TRBV27; D not certain. V lost 8 bases and J lost 0, with 11 bases in between. In germline, CDR1 is MNHEY, CDR2 SMNVEV (reference sequence). This CDR3 is built from 13 residues. CDR3 coding DNA: TGTGCCAGCTCCCCCGGGCTCTCCTACGAGCAGTACTTC. This sequence encodes CASSPGLSYEQYF.

The CDR3 nucleotides read TGTGCCAGCAGTTTACGGGGGGCGAAGTACGAGCAGTACTTC. Amino acids: CASSLRGAKYEQYF. The V call is TRBV27, the J call TRBJ2-7; TRBD2 might be the D (7 bases). Germline V gene data show CDR1 as MNHEY and CDR2 as SMNVEV (reference sequence). The CDR3 covers 14 residues. V gave up 2 bases and J gave up 4 bases, with 12 bases separating them.

CDR3 protein: CSVGGTETLYGYTF. CDR3 sequence (DNA): TGCAGCGTTGGAGGGACAGAGACCCTCTATGGCTACACCTTC. V and J are TRBV29-1 and TRBJ1-2; 7 bases map to TRBD1. The length of the CDR3 is 14 residues. CDR1 SQVTM and CDR2 ANQGSEA come from the germline V gene. V lost 4 bases and J lost 4; bases outside the gene matches: 9.

The chain is built from TRBV18 and TRBJ1-3, with unresolved D. This CDR3 comprises 16 residues. The germline V gene encodes CDR1 KGHSH and CDR2 LQKENI. The V end lost 3 bases, the J end lost 0 bases, and 12 bases lay between the germline ends. The CDR3 loop reads CASSPQATSSGNTIYF. The CDR3 coding sequence is TGTGCCAGCTCACCGCAGGCCACCTCCTCTGGAAACACCATATATTTT.

The chain carries TRBV3-1 (or the pseudogene TRBV3-2) and TRBJ1-1; the D is unclear. Germline CDR1 is LGHDT and CDR2 is YNNKEL (reference sequence). This CDR3 region has 14 residues. V was shortened by 6 bases and J by 3 bases, with 14 bases between the two germline ends. CDR3 sequence (DNA): TGTGCCAGCAGTCAACGGGGTTCGGACACTGAAGCTTTCTTT. It yields the protein CASSQRGSDTEAFF.

The chain is built from TRBV29-1 and TRBJ2-7; unclear D gene. The CDR3 sequence is 12 residues long. V lost 4 bases and J lost 7, with 14 bases in between. Germline V gene data show CDR1 as SQVTM and CDR2 as ANQGSEA. Written as DNA, the CDR3 is TGCAGCGTTGGCAGGAAAAACAGTGAGCAGTACTTC. The encoded protein is CSVGRKNSEQYF.

The chain joins TRBV7-9 to TRBJ2-7; the match to TRBD2 covers 8 bases. The V gene's germline CDR1 is SEHNR and CDR2 FQNEAQ (reference sequence). This CDR3 comprises 16 residues. V lost 3 bases, J lost 7 bases, and 14 bases stayed unmatched. CDR3 sequence: CASSFSGTRTPGEQYF. CDR3 bases: TGTGCCAGCAGCTTTAGCGGGACCCGCACTCCCGGGGAGCAGTACTTC.

This clone was observed once. J is TRBJ1-2 and V is TRBV5-1; TRBD1 agrees at 9 bases. Germline CDR1 and CDR2: SGHRS and YFSETQ. The CDR3 is 14 residues long. The V segment lost 4 bases and the J segment 12 bases; nucleotides outside the gene matches: 13. The chain's CDR3 is CASSQGTGSAPHTF. As DNA, the CDR3 is TGCGCCAGCAGCCAAGGGACAGGGAGCGCCCCCCACACCTTC.

The rearrangement joins TRBV4-2 to TRBJ2-2; D unresolved. V lost 0 bases and J 8 bases, leaving 13 bases between the germline ends. CDR3 length: 15 amino acids. Germline assignment: CDR1 LGHNA and CDR2 YNFKEQ. DNA of the CDR3: TGTGCCAGCAGCCAAGAGGTCCGGTCTTCGGGGGAGCTGTTTTTT. As protein: CASSQEVRSSGELFF.

Note on this clone: At one end, the junction sequence differs from germline, possibly due to a read error. The chain has TRBV5-6 and TRBJ1-2, with a tentative D call TRBD1 (6 bases). The CDR3 length is 15 residues. Germline CDR1 is SGHDT and CDR2 is YYEEEE. In nucleotides, the CDR3 is TGTGCCAGCAGCTTCGCGGGGGGCAGAGTTGATGGCCACACCTTC. Its protein is CASSFAGGRVDGHTF.

The V gene is TRBV2, the J gene TRBJ2-3; D not resolved. V lost 5 bases and J 4 bases, leaving 7 bases between the germline ends. This CDR3 region has 12 residues. Germline lookup yields CDR1 SNHLY and CDR2 FYNNEI. CDR3 loop: CASSPVPDTQYF. The CDR3, as DNA: TGTGCCAGCAGTCCGGTTCCAGATACGCAGTATTTT.

The chain recombines TRBV25-1 with TRBJ1-3; D is undetermined. Germline V gene lookup returns CDR1 MGHDK and CDR2 SYGVNS. The CDR3 runs 13 residues. Trimming shortened V by 6 bases and J by 8 bases, and 14 bases separated the two germline ends. In DNA form, the CDR3 reads TGTGCCAGCAGCGAGTGGACCCGGGACACCATATATTTT. This encodes CASSEWTRDTIYF.